This T cell receptor (beta chain) was identified in a study of cytotoxic CD8 clonotypes in ibrutinib-treated CLL. The study, taken as a whole, reports: Clonality correlated strongly with circulating CD8+ T cells and exceeded age-matched healthy donors at baseline. Public clonotypes showed up rarely, and on treatment they shrank or held steady.

Assay: immunoSEQ multiplex PCR; the TCRdb copy retains only in-frame clones and omits some. The top ten hold around 24% of the sample, which has some 85,000 clones, more than 70% seen once. This clone was found a few times. The antigen is not known. The V end lost 5 bases, the J end lost 3 bases, and 2 bases lay between the germline ends. The CDR3 consists of 11 residues. The V gene's germline CDR1 is MGHRA and CDR2 YSYEKL. The source of this sequence is a human donor with chronic lymphocytic leukemia. This sequence joins TRBV4-1 and TRBJ2-1, with unresolved D. This material consisted of PBMCs, taken after 24 months of ibrutinib treatment. The chain's CDR3 is CASSGYNEQFF. For the CDR3, the DNA is TGCGCCAGCAGCGGCTACAATGAGCAGTTCTTC.